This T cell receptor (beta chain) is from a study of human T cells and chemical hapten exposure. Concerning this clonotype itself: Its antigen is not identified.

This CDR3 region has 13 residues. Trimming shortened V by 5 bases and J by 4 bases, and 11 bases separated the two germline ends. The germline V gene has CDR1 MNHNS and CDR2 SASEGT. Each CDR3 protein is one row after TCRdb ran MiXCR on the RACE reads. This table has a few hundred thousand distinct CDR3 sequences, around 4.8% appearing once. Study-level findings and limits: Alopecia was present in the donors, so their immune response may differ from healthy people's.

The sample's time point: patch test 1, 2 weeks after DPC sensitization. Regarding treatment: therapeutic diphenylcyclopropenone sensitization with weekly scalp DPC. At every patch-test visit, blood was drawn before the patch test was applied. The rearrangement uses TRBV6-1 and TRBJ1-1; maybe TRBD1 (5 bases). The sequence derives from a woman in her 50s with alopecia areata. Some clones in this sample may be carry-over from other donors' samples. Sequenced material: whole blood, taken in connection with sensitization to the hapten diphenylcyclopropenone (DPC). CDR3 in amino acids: CASSWGGPTEAFF. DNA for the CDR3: TGTGCCAGCAGTTGGGGGGGACCCACTGAAGCTTTCTTT.